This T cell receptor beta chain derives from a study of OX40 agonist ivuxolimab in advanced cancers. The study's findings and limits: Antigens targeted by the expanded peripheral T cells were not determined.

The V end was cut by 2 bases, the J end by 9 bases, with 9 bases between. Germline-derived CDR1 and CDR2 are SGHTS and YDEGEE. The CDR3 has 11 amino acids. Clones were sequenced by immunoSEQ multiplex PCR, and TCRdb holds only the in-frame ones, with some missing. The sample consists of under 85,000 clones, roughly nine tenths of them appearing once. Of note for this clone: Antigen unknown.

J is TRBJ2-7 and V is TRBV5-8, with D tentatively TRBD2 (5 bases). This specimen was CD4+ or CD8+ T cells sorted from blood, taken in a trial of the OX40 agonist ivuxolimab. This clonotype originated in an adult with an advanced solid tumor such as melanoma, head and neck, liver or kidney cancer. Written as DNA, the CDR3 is TGTGCCAGCAGCTTTAGGACTGGGCAGTACTTC. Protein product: CASSFRTGQYF.